This T cell receptor (beta chain) was identified in a study of identical twins listed by TCRdb under 2016. Notes on the research overall: To test whether fetal clonotypes persist, the study used deep sequencing on TCR alpha and beta repertoires from monozygotic twins, unrelated adults of various ages, and cord blood. Replicate twin experiments were performed at different times using different library preparation protocols to rule out contamination.

The library was built by means of 5' RACE. Sequencing took place on an Illumina HiSeq 2000. Template switching added a universal primer binding site, and the final cDNA carried a unique molecular identifier that allowed TCR cDNA molecules to be counted accurately. Specific primers in the conserved constant-segment region were used to synthesize first-strand cDNA for the TCR alpha and beta chains. To control for contamination, every cDNA library was double barcoded, receiving both a SMART-Mk sample barcode and Illumina barcodes. TruSeq adapter sequences along with Illumina sample barcodes were introduced in two successive PCR steps. The TCR alpha and beta cDNA libraries were sequenced on the Illumina HiSeq platform using custom primers. The authors' pipeline ran thus. MiGEC processed the raw reads to extract unique molecular identifiers, while MiXCR was used to determine the CDR3 positions. For each individual, recombination models were inferred using an EM algorithm with the repgenHMM and IGoR tools. The analysis of shared clonotypes was done with the tcR package in R, with sharing normalized by the product of cloneset sizes. To study raw recombination without the effects of thymic and clonal selection, out-of-frame nonproductive sequences were analyzed. The public reads were run again by TCRdb, first through fastp at Q25 and then through MiXCR, and only productive beta chains were kept. Every distinct CDR3 protein forms one entry, paired with its most common genes and DNA. Here the V and J calls rest on TCRdb's processing, not on the authors' analysis. The sample profile shows 450,000 or so distinct CDR3 sequences; more than 13% of them were found once. The top ten constitute 0.4% to 0.55% of the sample.

The germline V gene encodes CDR1 SGDLS and CDR2 YYNGEE. From its cysteine to its phenylalanine, the CDR3 spans 16 amino acids. Only the CDR3 portion is preserved as DNA: 48 bases, with reading frame beginning at the first base. V and J are trimmed by 2 bases and 5 bases, and the gene matches miss 4 bases of the junction. This clonotype turned up a few times. The specificity of this receptor is unknown. Per-nucleotide qualities are absent, and no much larger clonotype sits a single base away. All donors were healthy Caucasians. Three pairs of female monozygotic twins, all aged roughly 18 to 30 years, were included in the twin cohort. Positive isolation kits from Invitrogen were used to isolate CD4+ and CD8+ T cell populations. The research as a whole found: Excess twin sharing in beta out-of-frame sequences was weaker because fewer shared sequences lowered the signal-to-noise ratio. Fewer insertions were carried by abundant cord blood beta clonotypes; a weaker similar trend was observed in young adult naive repertoires, while no such trend was observed in memory repertoires. Compared with coincidental sharing between unrelated individuals, out-of-frame TCR alpha sequences shared between twins had an excess of sequences with low generation probability. In monozygotic twins, out-of-frame TCR alpha sharing was systematically underestimated by recombination models, although the models agreed with sharing between unrelated individuals. Because the same donors could not be followed over many years, the conclusions relied on cross-sectional statistical analysis. Zero-insertion analyses could be partly confounded by invariant T cells such as MAIT and iNKT, though diverse VJ usage argued against such confounding for most clonotypes.

These data are also associated with another study on yellow fever vaccine responses in identical twins. As that second paper reports: According to the authors, in identical twins the way T cells responded to vaccination appeared partly convergent and partly personalized. In the study, vaccine-responding T cell clones were precisely tracked in identical twins.

The V and J genes are TRBV9 and TRBJ2-1; 13 junctional bases match TRBD2. This sequence was found in a woman younger than 30 in good health. The sample was CD4+ T cells sorted from blood. The DNA reads TGTGCCAGCAGCGTTCAACTAGCGGGGGGGCACAATGAGCAGTTCTTC. It encodes CASSVQLAGGHNEQFF. When the CDR3 is completed using the reference TRBV9 and TRBJ2-1 genes on either side, the full variable domain is DSGVTQTPKHLITATGQRVTLRCSPRSGDLSVYWYQQSLDQGLQFLIQYYNGEERAKGNILERFSAQQFPDLHSELNLSSLELGDSALYFCASSVQLAGGHNEQFFGPGTRLTVL.